This T cell receptor (beta chain) was documented in a study of T cell clonotyping in hematopoietic cell transplantation. Study-level information: Recipient blood drawn about 28 days pretransplant and days 30, 100, 180 after. Broader study findings: Without cell sorting, CD4 versus CD8 contributions remain unresolved. Recipient TCR diversity dropped after transplant; expanded clonotypes rose from day 30 to 180. Graft donor and pretransplant recipient Inverse Simpson Index values predicted broader posttransplant TCR diversity.

The method was immunoSEQ multiplex PCR; TCRdb's version includes in-frame clones alone and lacks a portion of them. The profile shows about 3,100 clones, about 90% of them singletons. Worth noting for this clone: Antigen unknown.

In germline, CDR1 is LGHNA, CDR2 YSLEER. V lost 0 bases, J lost 4 bases, and 13 bases lay in between. This CDR3 is built from 15 residues. The sequencing used PBMCs, collected at the time of graft-versus-host disease after allogeneic stem cell transplant. V and J are TRBV4-3 and TRBJ2-7, with D perhaps TRBD1 (6 bases). The origin of this receptor is a male patient aged 60-70 years who had an allogeneic stem cell transplant from a related donor, so the T cells may come from the graft donor. Some clones in this sample may be carry-over from other donors' samples. The CDR3 bases are TGCGCCAGCAGCCAAGAGACGGACAGAAGGTACGAGCAGTACTTC. It codes for CASSQETDRRYEQYF.